One and the same sample provided the 9 T cell receptor beta chains below, sequenced in a study of radiotherapy plus CTLA-4 blockade in lung cancer. The repertoire was sequenced with immunoSEQ multiplex PCR; TCRdb's copy has only in-frame clones and lacks some. The profile shows about 93,000 clones, about 90% of them singletons. Sequences were derived from peripheral blood, sampled from a patient treated with radiotherapy plus ipilimumab. These receptors were obtained from a human donor with non-small cell lung cancer that progressed on radiotherapy plus ipilimumab.

This clone was counted once. The chain is built from TRBV7-6 and TRBJ2-1; TRBD2 matches 8 bases. The germline V gene encodes CDR1 SGHVS and CDR2 FNYEAQ. J lost 12 bases, V lost 3 bases, and 16 bases had no gene match. The CDR3 covers 16 residues. Written as DNA, the CDR3 is TGTGCCAGCAGCTTCCAAGGGGGTGCGGGAGGTGCATCGCAGTTCTTC. This encodes CASSFQGGAGGASQFF. The variable domain in full, with the rest retrieved from reference TRBV7-6 and TRBJ2-1, is GAGVSQSPRYKVTKRGQDVALRCDPISGHVSLYWYRQALGQGPEFLTYFNYEAQQDKSGLPNDRFSAERPEGSISTLTIQRTEQRDSAMYRCASSFQGGAGGASQFFGPGTRLTVL.

This clone was picked up a small number of times. This chain connects TRBV15 to TRBJ2-1; TRBD2 agrees at 7 bases. J was trimmed by 8 bases and V by 0 bases; bases with no gene match: 10. The CDR3 is 16 residues long. Germline CDR1 LNHNV, CDR2 YYDKDF (reference sequence). CDR3 DNA sequence: TGTGCCACCAGCAGAGATCTGGGGGAGGGTGGTGATGAGCAGTTCTTC. Its translation is CATSRDLGEGGDEQFF.

Turning to this clone: One junction end does not reproduce the germline sequence, and a read error may be involved. The J gene is TRBJ2-5, the V gene TRBV10-3, with TRBD2 matching over 11 bases. The CDR3 is 15 amino acids. CDR1 and CDR2 (germline): ENHRY, SYGVKD. The CDR3: CASSAIAGGPETQYF. The DNA of the CDR3 is TGTGCCAGCAGTGCTATAGCGGGAGGGCCAGAGACCCAGTACTTC.

The chain has TRBV5-6 and TRBJ2-7; D is uncertain. The CDR3 runs to 14 residues. The ends were cut back, 4 bases at V and 2 bases at J, with 13 bases in the middle. Germline V gene sequence: CDR1 SGHDT, CDR2 YYEEEE. This chain's CDR3 is CASSQRWIAYEQYF. The CDR3 DNA reads as TGTGCCAGCAGCCAGCGCTGGATAGCCTACGAGCAGTACTTC.

The J gene is TRBJ2-1, the V gene TRBV11-3; TRBD2 is a possible D gene (6 bases). V was trimmed by 5 bases and J by 4 bases, leaving 15 bases between them. CDR1 and CDR2 (germline): SGHNT, YENEEA. There are 15 residues in the CDR3. Here the CDR3 reads CASSPGDFPYNEQFF. For the CDR3, the DNA is TGTGCCAGCAGCCCCGGGGACTTCCCTTACAATGAGCAGTTCTTC.

V and J are TRBV5-1 and TRBJ1-4, with D unclear. Germline V lookup: CDR1 SGHRS, CDR2 YFSETQ. V was cut by 4 bases and J by 0 bases, with 10 bases left in between. The CDR3 loop spans 15 amino acids. CDR3 region: CASSPNLATNEKLFF. In DNA form, the CDR3 reads TGCGCCAGCAGCCCAAACCTTGCAACTAATGAAAAACTGTTTTTT.

This clone was observed a single time. This CDR3 is also generated by other DNA sequences in the sample. The chain combines TRBV5-1 with TRBJ2-7, with D unresolved. Trimming took off 0 bases at V and 2 bases at J, with 6 bases between the two ends. CDR3 length equals 13 residues. Looked up from germline, CDR1 is SGHRS and CDR2 is YFSETQ. The CDR3 sequence is CASSLEGTYEQYF. The CDR3 DNA follows: TGCGCCAGCAGCTTGGAGGGAACCTACGAGCAGTACTTC.

V usage is TRBV2 and J usage is TRBJ2-2, with TRBD1 identical over 11 bases. The germline V gene encodes CDR1 SNHLY and CDR2 FYNNEI. The J segment lost 9 bases and the V segment lost 5 bases, leaving 5 bases of the junction unmatched. This CDR3 has 14 residues. CDR3 nucleotide sequence: TGTGCCAGCAGTTCGGGACAGGGGGGCCGGGAGCTGTTTTTT. Translating gives CASSSGQGGRELFF.

The table lists this clone with a count of one. V usage is TRBV7-9 and J usage is TRBJ1-3; D gene unclear. Germline CDR1 is SEHNR and CDR2 is FQNEAQ (reference sequence). The CDR3 sequence is 16 residues long. Deletions cut 5 bases from V and 4 bases from J, with 18 bases between. CDR3 in amino acids: CASSGNGPALGNTIYF. In DNA, the CDR3 is TGTGCCAGCAGCGGAAACGGACCAGCGCTCGGAAACACCATATATTTT.